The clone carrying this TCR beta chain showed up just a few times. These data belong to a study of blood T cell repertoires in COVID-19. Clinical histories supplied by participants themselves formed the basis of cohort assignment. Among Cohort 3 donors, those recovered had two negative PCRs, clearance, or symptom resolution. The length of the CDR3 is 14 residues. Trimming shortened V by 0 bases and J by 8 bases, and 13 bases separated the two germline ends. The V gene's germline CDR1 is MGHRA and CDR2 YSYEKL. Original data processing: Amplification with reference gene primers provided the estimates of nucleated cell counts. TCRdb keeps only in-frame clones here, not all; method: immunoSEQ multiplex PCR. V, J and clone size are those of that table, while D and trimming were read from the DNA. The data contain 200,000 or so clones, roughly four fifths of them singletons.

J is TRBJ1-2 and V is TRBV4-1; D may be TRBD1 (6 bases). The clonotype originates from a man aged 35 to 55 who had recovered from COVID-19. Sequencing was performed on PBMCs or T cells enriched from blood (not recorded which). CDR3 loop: CASSQEGGRRGYTF. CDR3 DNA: TGCGCCAGCAGCCAAGAAGGGGGTAGACGGGGCTACACCTTC.